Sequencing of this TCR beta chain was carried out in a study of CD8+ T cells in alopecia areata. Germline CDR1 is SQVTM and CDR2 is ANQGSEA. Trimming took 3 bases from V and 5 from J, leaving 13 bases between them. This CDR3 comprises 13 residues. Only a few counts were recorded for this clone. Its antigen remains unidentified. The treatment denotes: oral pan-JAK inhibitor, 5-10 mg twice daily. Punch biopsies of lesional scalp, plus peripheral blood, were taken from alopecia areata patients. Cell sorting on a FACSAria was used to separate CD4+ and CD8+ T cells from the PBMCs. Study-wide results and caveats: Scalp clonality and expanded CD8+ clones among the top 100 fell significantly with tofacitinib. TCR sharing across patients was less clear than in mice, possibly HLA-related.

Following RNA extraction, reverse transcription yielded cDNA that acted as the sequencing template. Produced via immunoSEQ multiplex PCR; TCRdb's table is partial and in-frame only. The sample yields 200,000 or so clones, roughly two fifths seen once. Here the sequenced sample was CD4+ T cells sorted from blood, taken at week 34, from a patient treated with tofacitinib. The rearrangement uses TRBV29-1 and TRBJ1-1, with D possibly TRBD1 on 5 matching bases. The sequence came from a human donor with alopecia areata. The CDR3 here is CSVDGPGETEAFF. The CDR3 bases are TGCAGCGTTGATGGGCCGGGGGAGACTGAAGCTTTCTTT.